This TCR beta chain was captured by sequencing in a study of CD8 T cells in Susac syndrome. Germline assignment: CDR1 SGHVS and CDR2 FQNEAQ. This CDR3 is 13 amino acids long. The V end lost 5 bases, the J end lost 5 bases, and 12 bases lay between the germline ends. Reverse transcription of 0.5 to 1 ug RNA was performed with random hexamers. Amplification of TCR beta CDR3 across 54 Vbeta and 13 Jbeta was performed with immunoSEQ multiplex PCR. TCRdb reanalysed the immunoSEQ multiplex PCR reads using MiXCR and keeps one entry per CDR3 protein. Of more than 90,000 distinct CDR3 sequences listed, about 92% are singletons.

The sequenced material came from CD4+ T cells from PBMCs. The sequence was obtained from a human donor with multiple sclerosis. V usage is TRBV7-8 and J usage is TRBJ2-5; D might be TRBD2 (6 bases). CDR3 DNA sequence: TGTGCCAGCAGCGCCGGCCGGGGGGAGACCCAGTACTTC. Protein sequence: CASSAGRGETQYF.